This T cell receptor (beta chain) was captured by sequencing in a study of regulatory T cells in long-lasting Graves disease. Study-wide findings and caveats: Persistent patients had a count of shared public clonotypes (about 2,500) that exceeded that of new patients (roughly 1,000).

Concerning this clonotype: What it binds is unknown. Germline and junction disagree at one end, which may indicate a read error.

HTBI primers from iRepertoire and Arm-PCR of CDR3 regions yielded the TCR beta libraries. TCRdb reprocessed the multiplex PCR reads with MiXCR, giving one entry per CDR3 protein. In the table there are some 500,000 distinct CDR3 sequences, around 16% of which are singletons. Time point denoted: newly diagnosed GD, antithyroid drugs for less than 3 months. There was RNA extracted from PBMCs, and the TCR library was made from it. CDR1 is MNHEY and CDR2 is SVGEGT in the germline V gene. CDR3 length: 13 residues. This sample was shared with a second study, whose subject was T cells in Graves' hyperthyroidism and ophthalmopathy.

The chain couples TRBV6-2 or TRBV6-3 to TRBJ2-1, with 7 positions matching TRBD1. Material: peripheral blood mononuclear cells (PBMCs), obtained at new diagnosis, from a patient treated with antithyroid drugs. The TCR comes from a woman aged 40 to 65 with Graves disease. The DNA for the CDR3 is TGTGCCAGCAGTAACCGCGTCGGACAGGTAGGGCTCTTC. Amino acids: CASSNRVGQVGLF.